The 7 T cell receptor beta chains in this list originate from one sample, sequenced in a study of blood T cell repertoires in COVID-19. Using immunoSEQ multiplex PCR, the repertoire was profiled, and TCRdb retains in-frame clones only, with some absent. The sample consists of roughly 180,000 clones, about 85% of them appearing once. The specimen was peripheral blood. These receptors originate from a woman aged 45 to 65 with COVID-19, enrolled during active disease.

The V gene is TRBV3-1 (or the pseudogene TRBV3-2), the J gene TRBJ1-6, with a possible D match to TRBD1 (6 bases). This CDR3 comprises 14 residues. Germline V gene data show CDR1 as LGHDT and CDR2 as YNNKEL (reference sequence). Between the trimmed V and J ends, which lost 0 bases and 11 bases, there was a span of 11 bases. The CDR3 sequence: CASSQDGGATPLHF. As DNA, the CDR3 is TGTGCCAGCAGCCAAGATGGGGGCGCGACACCCCTCCACTTT.

This clone occurred many times. This rearrangement joins TRBV3-1 (or the pseudogene TRBV3-2) to TRBJ1-4; 7 bases fit TRBD1. The V gene end was trimmed by 4 bases and the J gene end by 7 bases; junction bases not matched to a gene: 6. Germline CDR1 is LGHDT and CDR2 is YNNKEL (reference sequence). CDR3 size: 14 residues. Here the CDR3 reads CASSPAQGGEKLFF. The CDR3 DNA is TGTGCCAGCAGCCCGGCTCAGGGGGGTGAAAAACTGTTTTTT.

The V and J genes are TRBV27 and TRBJ2-3; D is perhaps TRBD2 (6 bases). The ends were cut back, 3 bases at V and 0 bases at J, with 16 bases in the middle. This CDR3 is 17 amino acids long. Germline V lookup: CDR1 MNHEY, CDR2 SMNVEV (reference sequence). For the CDR3, the DNA is TGTGCCAGCAGTTTTGGGACCTACGGGACTAGCACAGATACGCAGTATTTT. Its translation: CASSFGTYGTSTDTQYF.

The chain recombines TRBV3-1 (or the pseudogene TRBV3-2) with TRBJ2-1; TRBD2 aligns across 8 bases. This CDR3 is built from 16 residues. The junction had 4 bases not matched to a gene; V was cut back by 3 bases and J by 0 bases. The germline V gene encodes CDR1 LGHDT and CDR2 YNNKEL (reference sequence). CDR3 in DNA: TGTGCCAGCAGCCATACGGGGGGGTCCTCCTACAATGAGCAGTTCTTC. Translating gives CASSHTGGSSYNEQFF.

This sequence joins TRBV18 and TRBJ1-3; D call uncertain. The CDR3 sequence is 15 residues long. The germline V gene has CDR1 KGHSH and CDR2 LQKENI. Trimming shortened V by 3 bases and J by 4 bases, and 13 bases separated the two germline ends. CDR3 bases: TGTGCCAGCTCACCTAACCAGGTTGCAGGAAACACCATATATTTT. Amino acid sequence: CASSPNQVAGNTIYF.

V gene TRBV30 combines with J gene TRBJ2-7; 9 bases are shared with TRBD2. The germline CDR1 and CDR2 sequences are GTSNPN and SVGIG (reference sequence). The CDR3 runs to 15 residues. The V and J ends lost 0 bases and 2 bases, in that order; junction bases with no gene match: 5. The DNA for the CDR3 is TGTGCCTGGAGTGTTGCGGGGGGGCCTACCTACGAGCAGTACTTC. This codes for CAWSVAGGPTYEQYF.

The J gene is TRBJ2-1, the V gene TRBV6-1; 7 bases agree with TRBD2. Losses at the gene ends were 3 bases for V and 0 bases for J; bases not matched to a gene: 2. The CDR3 sequence is 15 residues long. The germline V gene encodes CDR1 MNHNS and CDR2 SASEGT. This chain's CDR3 is CASSDLAVSYNEQFF. The CDR3 DNA is TGTGCCAGCAGTGACCTAGCGGTCTCCTACAATGAGCAGTTCTTC.